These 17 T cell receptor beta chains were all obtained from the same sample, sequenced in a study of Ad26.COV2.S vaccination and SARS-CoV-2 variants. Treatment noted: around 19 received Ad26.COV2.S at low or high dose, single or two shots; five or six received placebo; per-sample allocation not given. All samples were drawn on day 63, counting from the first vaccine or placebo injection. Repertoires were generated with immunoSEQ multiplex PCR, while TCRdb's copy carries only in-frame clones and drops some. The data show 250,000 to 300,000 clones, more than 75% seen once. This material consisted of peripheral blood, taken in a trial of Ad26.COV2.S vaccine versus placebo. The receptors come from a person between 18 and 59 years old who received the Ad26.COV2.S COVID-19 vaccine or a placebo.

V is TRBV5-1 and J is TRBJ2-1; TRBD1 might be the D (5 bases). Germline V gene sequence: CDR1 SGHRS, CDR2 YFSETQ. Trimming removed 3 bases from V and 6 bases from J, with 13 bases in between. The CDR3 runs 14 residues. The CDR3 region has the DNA TGCGCCAGCAGCTCAGGGATTCAGGGCAATGAGCAGTTCTTC. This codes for CASSSGIQGNEQFF.

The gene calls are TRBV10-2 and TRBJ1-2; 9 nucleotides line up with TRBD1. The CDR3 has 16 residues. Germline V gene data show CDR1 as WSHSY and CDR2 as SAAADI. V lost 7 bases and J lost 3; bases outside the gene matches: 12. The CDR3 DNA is TGCGCCAGCAATAATCGCAAGACAGGGGGGGACTATGGCTACACCTTC. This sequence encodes CASNNRKTGGDYGYTF.

The CDR3 is CAWREGGNGYTF. The DNA for the CDR3 is TGTGCCTGGAGGGAGGGGGGAAATGGCTACACCTTC. The rearrangement uses TRBV30 and TRBJ1-2; D might be TRBD1 (6 bases). Germline CDR1 is GTSNPN and CDR2 is SVGIG (reference sequence). The CDR3 spans 12 residues. Between the trimmed V and J ends, which lost 3 bases and 6 bases, there was a span of 11 bases.

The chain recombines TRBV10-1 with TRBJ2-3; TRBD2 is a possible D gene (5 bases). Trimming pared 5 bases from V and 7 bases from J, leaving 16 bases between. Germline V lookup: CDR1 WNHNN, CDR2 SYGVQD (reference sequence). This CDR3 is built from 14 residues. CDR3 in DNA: TGCGCCAGCAGTCCAGCGGAGACGCGAAATACGCAGTATTTT. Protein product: CASSPAETRNTQYF.

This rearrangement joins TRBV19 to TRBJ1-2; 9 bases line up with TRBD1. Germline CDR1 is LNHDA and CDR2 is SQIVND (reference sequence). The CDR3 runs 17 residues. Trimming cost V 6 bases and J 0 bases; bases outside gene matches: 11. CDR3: CASSLGQGRRANYGYTF. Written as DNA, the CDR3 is TGTGCCAGTAGCCTCGGACAGGGGAGAAGGGCTAACTATGGCTACACCTTC. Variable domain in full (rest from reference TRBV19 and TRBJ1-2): DGGITQSPKYLFRKEGQNVTLSCEQNLNHDAMYWYRQDPGQGLRLIYYSQIVNDFQKGDIAEGYSVSREKKESFPLTVTSAQKNPTAFYLCASSLGQGRRANYGYTFGSGTRLTVV.

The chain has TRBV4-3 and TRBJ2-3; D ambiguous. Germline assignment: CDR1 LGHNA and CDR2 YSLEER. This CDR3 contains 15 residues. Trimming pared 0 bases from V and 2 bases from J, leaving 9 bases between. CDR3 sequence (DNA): TGCGCCAGCAGCCAAGACGTCTACCTCACAGATACGCAGTATTTT. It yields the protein CASSQDVYLTDTQYF.

This CDR3 reads CASTRQNTGELFF. CDR3 coding DNA: TGCGCCAGCACCCGACAGAACACCGGGGAGCTGTTTTTT. The genes are TRBV5-1 and TRBJ2-2; unclear D gene. V was cut by 6 bases and J by 1 base, with 7 bases left in between. This CDR3 contains 13 residues. Germline lookup yields CDR1 SGHRS and CDR2 YFSETQ.

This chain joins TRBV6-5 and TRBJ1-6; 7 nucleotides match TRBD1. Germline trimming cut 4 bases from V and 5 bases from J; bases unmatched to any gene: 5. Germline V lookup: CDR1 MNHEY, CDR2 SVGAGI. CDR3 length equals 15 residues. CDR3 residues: CASSFTGDHNSPLHF. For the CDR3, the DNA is TGTGCCAGCAGTTTTACAGGGGACCATAATTCACCCCTCCACTTT.

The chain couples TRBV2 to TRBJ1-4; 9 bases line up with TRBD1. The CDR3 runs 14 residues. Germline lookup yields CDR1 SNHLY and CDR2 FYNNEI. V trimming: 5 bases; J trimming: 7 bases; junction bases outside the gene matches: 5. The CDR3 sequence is CASSLRQGGEKLFF. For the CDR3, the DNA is TGTGCCAGCAGTCTAAGACAGGGGGGTGAAAAACTGTTTTTT.

In DNA form, the CDR3 reads TGTGCCACCAGCACCCAGGGGGCTAGCACAGATACGCAGTATTTT. Translated, it gives CATSTQGASTDTQYF. This chain joins TRBV15 and TRBJ2-3; 8 bases align to TRBD1. Germline V gives CDR1 LNHNV, CDR2 YYDKDF (reference sequence). The V segment lost 4 bases and the J segment 0 bases; nucleotides outside the gene matches: 3. This CDR3 is 15 amino acids long.

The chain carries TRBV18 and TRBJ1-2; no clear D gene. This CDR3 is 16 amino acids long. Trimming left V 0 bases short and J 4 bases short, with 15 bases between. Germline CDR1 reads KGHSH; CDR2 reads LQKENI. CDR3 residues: CASSPPQPGLSYGYTF. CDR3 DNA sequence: TGTGCCAGCTCACCACCTCAACCCGGACTGTCCTATGGCTACACCTTC.

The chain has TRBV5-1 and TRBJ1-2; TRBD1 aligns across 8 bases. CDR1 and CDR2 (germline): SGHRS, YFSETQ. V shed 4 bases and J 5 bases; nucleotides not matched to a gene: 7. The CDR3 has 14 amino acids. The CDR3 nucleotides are TGCGCCAGCAGCCCGACAGGGGTAGGTTATGGCTACACCTTC. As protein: CASSPTGVGYGYTF. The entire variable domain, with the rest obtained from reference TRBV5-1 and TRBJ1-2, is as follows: KAGVTQTPRYLIKTRGQQVTLSCSPISGHRSVSWYQQTPGQGLQFLFEYFSETQRNKGNFPGRFSGRQFSNSRSEMNVSTLELGDSALYLCASSPTGVGYGYTFGSGTRLTVV.

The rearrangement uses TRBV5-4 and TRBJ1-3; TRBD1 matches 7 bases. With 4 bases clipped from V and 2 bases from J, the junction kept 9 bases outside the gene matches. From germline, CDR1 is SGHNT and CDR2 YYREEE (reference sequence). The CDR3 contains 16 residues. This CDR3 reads CASSTQTGRAGNTIYF. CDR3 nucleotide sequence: TGTGCCAGCAGCACTCAGACAGGGAGGGCTGGAAACACCATATATTTT.

The CDR3 is CASRSAQGAGGYTF. The CDR3 bases are TGTGCCAGCAGGAGCGCTCAGGGGGCGGGTGGCTACACCTTC. The V and J genes are TRBV6-5 and TRBJ1-2; 8 nucleotides agree with TRBD1. The CDR3 is made up of 14 amino acids. Germline lookup yields CDR1 MNHEY and CDR2 SVGAGI. The J segment lost 7 bases and the V segment lost 6 bases, leaving 10 bases of the junction unmatched.

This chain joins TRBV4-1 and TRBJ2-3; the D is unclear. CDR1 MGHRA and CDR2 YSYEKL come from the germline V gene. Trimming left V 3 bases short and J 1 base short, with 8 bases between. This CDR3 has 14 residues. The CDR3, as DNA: TGCGCCAGCAGCCATCCCGGAGGCACAGATACGCAGTATTTT. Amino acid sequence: CASSHPGGTDTQYF.

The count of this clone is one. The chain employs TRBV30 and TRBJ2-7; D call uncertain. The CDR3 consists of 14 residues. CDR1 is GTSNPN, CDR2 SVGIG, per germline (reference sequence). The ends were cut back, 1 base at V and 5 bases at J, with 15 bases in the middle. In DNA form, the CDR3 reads TGTGCCTGGAGTGAACCGTCACCCGTTAACGAGCAGTACTTC. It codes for CAWSEPSPVNEQYF.

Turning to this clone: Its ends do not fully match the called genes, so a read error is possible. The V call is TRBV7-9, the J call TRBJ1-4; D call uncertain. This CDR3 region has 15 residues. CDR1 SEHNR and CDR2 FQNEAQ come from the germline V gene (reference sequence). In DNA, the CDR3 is TGTGCCAGCAGCCGCTTAGGGCCTCCTAATGAAAAACTGCTTTTT. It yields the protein CASSRLGPPNEKLLF.